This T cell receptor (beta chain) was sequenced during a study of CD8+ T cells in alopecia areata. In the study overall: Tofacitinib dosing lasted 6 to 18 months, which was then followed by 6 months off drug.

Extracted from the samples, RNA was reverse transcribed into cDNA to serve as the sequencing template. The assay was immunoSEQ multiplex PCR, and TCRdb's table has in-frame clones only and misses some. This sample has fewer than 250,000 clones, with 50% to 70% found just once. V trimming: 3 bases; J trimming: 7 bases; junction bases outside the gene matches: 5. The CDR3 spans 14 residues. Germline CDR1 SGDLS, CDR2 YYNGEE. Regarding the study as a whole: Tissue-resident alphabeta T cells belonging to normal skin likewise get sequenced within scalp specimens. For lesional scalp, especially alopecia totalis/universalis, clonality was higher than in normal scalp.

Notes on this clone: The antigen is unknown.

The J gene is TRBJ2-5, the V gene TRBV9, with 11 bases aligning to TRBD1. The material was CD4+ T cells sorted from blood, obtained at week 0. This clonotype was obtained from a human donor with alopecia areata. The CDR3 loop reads CASSEGTGGATQYF. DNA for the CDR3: TGTGCCAGCAGCGAAGGGACAGGGGGAGCGACCCAGTACTTC.